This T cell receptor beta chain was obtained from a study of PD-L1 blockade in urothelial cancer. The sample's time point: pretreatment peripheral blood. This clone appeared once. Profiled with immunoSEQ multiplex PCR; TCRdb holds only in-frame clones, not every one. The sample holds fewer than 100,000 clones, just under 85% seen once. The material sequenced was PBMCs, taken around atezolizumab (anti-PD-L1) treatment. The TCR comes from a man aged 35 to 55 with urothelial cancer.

Here the CDR3 DNA reads TGTGCCAGCAGGCGGAGGGGGACAGGACAAGAAAAACTGTTTTTT. As protein: CASRRRGTGQEKLFF. This chain uses TRBV5-6 with TRBJ1-4; 8 nucleotides align to TRBD1. The V and J ends lost 5 bases and 8 bases, in that order; junction bases with no gene match: 11. The CDR3 runs to 15 residues. The germline CDR1 and CDR2 sequences are SGHDT and YYEEEE.